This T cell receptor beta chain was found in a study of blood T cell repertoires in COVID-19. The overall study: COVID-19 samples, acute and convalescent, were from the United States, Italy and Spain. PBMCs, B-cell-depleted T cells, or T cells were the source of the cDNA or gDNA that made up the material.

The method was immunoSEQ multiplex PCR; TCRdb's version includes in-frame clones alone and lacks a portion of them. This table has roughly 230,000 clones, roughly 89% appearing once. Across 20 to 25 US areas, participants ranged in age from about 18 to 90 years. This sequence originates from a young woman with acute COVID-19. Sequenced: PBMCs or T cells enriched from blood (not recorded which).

CDR3 nucleotide sequence: TGTGCCAGCAGTTTATCCTCTAGCACAGATACGCAGTATTTT. Translation gives CASSLSSSTDTQYF. The chain has TRBV27 and TRBJ2-3, with no clear D. V shed 0 bases and J shed 0 bases, with 4 bases lying between them. CDR1 and CDR2 from the germline V gene are MNHEY and SMNVEV (reference sequence). The CDR3 consists of 14 residues.